This is a list of T cell receptor beta chains from one sample in a study of TIL therapy for anti-PD-1-resistant metastatic lung cancer. Profiled with immunoSEQ multiplex PCR; TCRdb holds only in-frame clones, not every one. The sample has 95,000 or so clones, about two thirds seen once; the top ten hold approximately 9.9%. Sequencing used tumor tissue, obtained at baseline. The receptor set was obtained from a person aged 25-85 years with non-small cell lung cancer. CDR3s include the opening cysteine and the closing phenylalanine or tryptophan. D genes are given only for firm matches. Clone size, where shown, is once, few, many, or a class for clones that have expanded.

CDR3aa: CASSSRREHNSPLHF
CDR3nt: TGTGCCAGTAGTTCGAGACGGGAACATAATTCACCCCTCCACTTT
j_gene: TRBJ1-6
d_gene: -
v_gene: TRBV19
abundance: -

CDR3aa: CATSDSQGAGNQPQHF
CDR3nt: TGTGCCACCAGTGATTCCCAGGGGGCTGGCAATCAGCCCCAGCATTTT
j_gene: TRBJ1-5
d_gene: TRBD1
v_gene: TRBV24-1
abundance: -

CDR3aa: CASSLSGLAGGRTDTQYF
CDR3nt: TGTGCCAGCAGCTTATCGGGACTAGCGGGGGGAAGAACAGATACGCAGTATTTT
j_gene: TRBJ2-3
d_gene: TRBD2
v_gene: TRBV7-9
abundance: -

CDR3aa: CASTRGAEAFF
CDR3nt: TGTGCCAGCACCAGGGGCGCTGAAGCTTTCTTT
j_gene: TRBJ1-1
d_gene: -
v_gene: TRBV27
abundance: few

CDR3aa: CASSLTWDSTYEQYF
CDR3nt: TGTGCCAGCAGCTTAACCTGGGACTCTACCTACGAGCAGTACTTC
j_gene: TRBJ2-7
d_gene: -
v_gene: TRBV11-2
abundance: few

CDR3aa: CASSPRGAGETQYF
CDR3nt: TGTGCCAGCTCACCCCGGGGGGCTGGAGAGACCCAGTACTTC
j_gene: TRBJ2-5
d_gene: -
v_gene: TRBV18
abundance: -

CDR3aa: CASSYSEQTYEQYF
CDR3nt: TGTGCCAGCAGTTACTCGGAGCAGACCTACGAGCAGTACTTC
j_gene: TRBJ2-7
d_gene: -
v_gene: TRBV6-5
abundance: -

CDR3aa: CAISDWDVSGNTIYF
CDR3nt: TGTGCCATCAGTGATTGGGACGTCTCTGGAAACACCATATATTTT
j_gene: TRBJ1-3
d_gene: -
v_gene: TRBV10-3
abundance: -

CDR3aa: CSVVWRGGVFSYNEQFF
CDR3nt: TGCAGCGTTGTGTGGCGGGGGGGCGTCTTTTCCTACAATGAGCAGTTCTTC
j_gene: TRBJ2-1
d_gene: TRBD2
v_gene: TRBV29-1
abundance: many

CDR3aa: CSALVVNEQFF
CDR3nt: TGCAGTGCTCTAGTGGTGAATGAGCAGTTCTTC
j_gene: TRBJ2-1
d_gene: -
v_gene: TRBV20-1
abundance: -

CDR3aa: CASSATRTGTFRTEAFF
CDR3nt: TGCGCCAGCAGCGCCACCCGGACAGGGACCTTTAGAACTGAAGCTTTCTTT
j_gene: TRBJ1-1
d_gene: TRBD1
v_gene: TRBV10-1
abundance: -

CDR3aa: CASSIGAGGWNEQFF
CDR3nt: TGTGCCAGTAGTATAGGGGCGGGAGGATGGAATGAGCAGTTCTTC
j_gene: TRBJ2-1
d_gene: TRBD2
v_gene: TRBV19
abundance: -

CDR3aa: CASSLPGQGYNEQFF
CDR3nt: TGCGCCAGCAGCTTGCCGGGACAGGGGTACAATGAGCAGTTCTTC
j_gene: TRBJ2-1
d_gene: TRBD1
v_gene: TRBV5-1
abundance: -

CDR3aa: CASSYEPARNTEAFF
CDR3nt: TGTGCCAGCAGTTACGAGCCTGCAAGGAACACTGAAGCTTTCTTT
j_gene: TRBJ1-1
d_gene: -
v_gene: TRBV6-2/TRBV6-3
abundance: -

CDR3aa: CASSLTSGKETQYF
CDR3nt: TGTGCTAGCAGCTTAACTAGCGGGAAAGAGACCCAGTACTTC
j_gene: TRBJ2-5
d_gene: TRBD2
v_gene: TRBV7-7
abundance: -

CDR3aa: CAWSATKGANYEQYF
CDR3nt: TGTGCCTGGAGTGCCACGAAGGGGGCGAACTACGAGCAGTACTTC
j_gene: TRBJ2-7
d_gene: TRBD1
v_gene: TRBV30
abundance: many

CDR3aa: CASRPRAPTDTEAFF
CDR3nt: TGTGCCAGCAGACCCAGGGCACCTACTGACACTGAAGCTTTCTTT
j_gene: TRBJ1-1
d_gene: -
v_gene: TRBV28
abundance: -

CDR3aa: CASSTRENTEAFF
CDR3nt: TGTGCCAGCAGTACCAGGGAGAACACTGAAGCTTTCTTT
j_gene: TRBJ1-1
d_gene: -
v_gene: TRBV28
abundance: -

CDR3aa: CASSRTLDRISNQPQHF
CDR3nt: TGTGCCAGTAGCCGGACTCTCGACAGAATTAGCAATCAGCCCCAGCATTTT
j_gene: TRBJ1-5
d_gene: -
v_gene: TRBV19
abundance: -

CDR3aa: CAWTAGLTDTQYF
CDR3nt: TGTGCCTGGACGGCGGGACTCACAGATACGCAGTATTTT
j_gene: TRBJ2-3
d_gene: -
v_gene: TRBV30
abundance: -

CDR3aa: CASDRGYGYTF
CDR3nt: TGTGCCTCGGACAGGGGGTATGGCTACACCTTC
j_gene: TRBJ1-2
d_gene: TRBD1
v_gene: TRBV30
abundance: -

CDR3aa: CASSLTPMDTQYF
CDR3nt: TGTGCCAGCAGTCTCACCCCAATGGATACGCAGTATTTT
j_gene: TRBJ2-3
d_gene: -
v_gene: TRBV27
abundance: once

CDR3aa: CASSLVARQPQHF
CDR3nt: TGTGCCAGCAGCTTGGTGGCCCGGCAGCCCCAGCATTTT
j_gene: TRBJ1-5
d_gene: -
v_gene: TRBV5-5
abundance: -

CDR3aa: CAWTKGGVVTRDTEAFF
CDR3nt: TGTGCCTGGACCAAGGGGGGAGTCGTTACCAGGGACACTGAAGCTTTCTTT
j_gene: TRBJ1-1
d_gene: -
v_gene: TRBV30
abundance: few

CDR3aa: CASGNSRQRGNTIYF
CDR3nt: TGTGCCAGCGGAAACTCCAGGCAGCGGGGAAACACCATATATTTT
j_gene: TRBJ1-3
d_gene: -
v_gene: TRBV9
abundance: few

CDR3aa: CASNPPGLAYEQYF
CDR3nt: TGTGCCAGCAACCCCCCGGGACTAGCCTACGAGCAGTACTTC
j_gene: TRBJ2-7
d_gene: TRBD2
v_gene: TRBV7-9
abundance: -

CDR3aa: CASSLSRGSMGYEQYF
CDR3nt: TGTGCCAGCAGCTTAAGTCGCGGGAGTATGGGCTACGAGCAGTACTTC
j_gene: TRBJ2-7
d_gene: TRBD2
v_gene: TRBV7-2
abundance: -

CDR3aa: CASSSRGFNYGYTF
CDR3nt: TGTGCCAGCTCCTCCCGGGGCTTTAACTATGGCTACACCTTC
j_gene: TRBJ1-2
d_gene: -
v_gene: TRBV27
abundance: -

CDR3aa: CASSLNPTGNTEAFF
CDR3nt: TGTGCCAGCAGTTTAAACCCAACAGGGAACACTGAAGCTTTCTTT
j_gene: TRBJ1-1
d_gene: -
v_gene: TRBV27
abundance: once

CDR3aa: CASSPRQASYEQYF
CDR3nt: TGCGCCAGCAGCCCACGACAGGCCTCCTACGAGCAGTACTTC
j_gene: TRBJ2-7
d_gene: -
v_gene: TRBV5-1
abundance: few

CDR3aa: CASSYPLGQYSTDTQYF
CDR3nt: TGTGCCAGCAGTTACCCCCTGGGGCAGTATAGCACAGATACGCAGTATTTT
j_gene: TRBJ2-3
d_gene: -
v_gene: TRBV6-2/TRBV6-3
abundance: -

CDR3aa: CARSPGTSGSTDTQYF
CDR3nt: TGTGCCAGAAGCCCCGGGACTAGCGGGAGCACAGATACGCAGTATTTT
j_gene: TRBJ2-3
d_gene: TRBD2
v_gene: TRBV5-3
abundance: -

CDR3aa: CASSLGTGGYTF
CDR3nt: TGTGCCAGCAGCCTCGGGACAGGTGGCTACACCTTC
j_gene: TRBJ1-2
d_gene: TRBD1
v_gene: TRBV3-1/TRBV3-2
abundance: -

CDR3aa: CSVEGRPTEAFF
CDR3nt: TGCAGCGTTGAGGGCAGACCCACTGAAGCTTTCTTT
j_gene: TRBJ1-1
d_gene: -
v_gene: TRBV29-1
abundance: -

CDR3aa: CARGHGDDEQFF
CDR3nt: TGTGCCAGAGGGCACGGGGACGATGAGCAGTTCTTC
j_gene: TRBJ2-1
d_gene: -
v_gene: TRBV10-3
abundance: -

CDR3aa: CASSPPGRAYGANVLTF
CDR3nt: TGTGCCAGCAGTCCTCCAGGGAGGGCCTACGGGGCCAACGTCCTGACTTTC
j_gene: TRBJ2-6
d_gene: TRBD2
v_gene: TRBV28
abundance: few

CDR3aa: CASSYSEGNQPQHF
CDR3nt: TGTGCCAGCAGTTACTCGGAGGGAAATCAGCCCCAGCATTTT
j_gene: TRBJ1-5
d_gene: -
v_gene: TRBV6-6
abundance: -

CDR3aa: CASSLGVGNEKLFF
CDR3nt: TGTGCCAGCAGCTTAGGAGTGGGGAATGAAAAACTGTTTTTT
j_gene: TRBJ1-4
d_gene: -
v_gene: TRBV5-6
abundance: -

CDR3aa: CASSGDRAGQYQETQYF
CDR3nt: TGTGCCAGCAGTGGGGACCGAGCGGGGCAGTACCAAGAGACCCAGTACTTC
j_gene: TRBJ2-5
d_gene: TRBD2
v_gene: TRBV28
abundance: -

CDR3aa: CASSQDRGSLEAFF
CDR3nt: TGCGCCAGCAGCCAAGACAGGGGAAGTCTTGAAGCTTTCTTT
j_gene: TRBJ1-1
d_gene: -
v_gene: TRBV4-1
abundance: many

CDR3aa: CATSRDQGQGKRETQYF
CDR3nt: TGTGCCACCAGCAGAGATCAAGGGCAGGGGAAAAGAGAGACCCAGTACTTC
j_gene: TRBJ2-5
d_gene: -
v_gene: TRBV15
abundance: once

CDR3aa: CASSSRPSGLQETQYF
CDR3nt: TGTGCCAGCAGTTCGCGCCCTAGCGGCCTTCAAGAGACCCAGTACTTC
j_gene: TRBJ2-5
d_gene: TRBD2
v_gene: TRBV6-2/TRBV6-3
abundance: few

CDR3aa: CASSYSSSKYF
CDR3nt: TGTGCCAGCAGTTACTCGTCCTCTAAGTACTTC
j_gene: TRBJ2-7
d_gene: -
v_gene: TRBV6-2/TRBV6-3
abundance: -

CDR3aa: CASSDRGAGETQYF
CDR3nt: TGCGCCAGCAGCGACAGGGGTGCTGGTGAGACCCAGTACTTC
j_gene: TRBJ2-5
d_gene: TRBD1
v_gene: TRBV5-1
abundance: -

CDR3aa: CASSPLQGSYNRYEQYF
CDR3nt: TGTGCCAGCTCACCACTTCAGGGGAGTTATAATAGGTACGAGCAGTACTTC
j_gene: TRBJ2-7
d_gene: -
v_gene: TRBV18
abundance: -

CDR3aa: CASSLQASRTDTQYF
CDR3nt: TGTGCCAGCAGCTTACAGGCGAGCCGCACAGATACGCAGTATTTT
j_gene: TRBJ2-3
d_gene: -
v_gene: TRBV7-2
abundance: -

CDR3aa: CASSPGDGYTF
CDR3nt: TGTGCCAGCAGCCCGGGGGATGGCTACACCTTC
j_gene: TRBJ1-2
d_gene: -
v_gene: TRBV5-6
abundance: -

CDR3aa: CASSFRLGSYEQYF
CDR3nt: TGTGCCAGCAGTTTCCGATTAGGTTCCTACGAGCAGTACTTC
j_gene: TRBJ2-7
d_gene: -
v_gene: TRBV27
abundance: -

CDR3aa: CASSYRDGREKLFF
CDR3nt: TGTGCCAGCAGTTATCGAGACGGACGTGAAAAACTGTTTTTT
j_gene: TRBJ1-4
d_gene: -
v_gene: TRBV6-2/TRBV6-3
abundance: -

CDR3aa: CASRLFDRSAGELFF
CDR3nt: TGTGCCAGCAGGTTATTCGACAGGTCGGCCGGGGAGCTGTTTTTT
j_gene: TRBJ2-2
d_gene: -
v_gene: TRBV7-9
abundance: once

CDR3aa: CASSLWLTGSLYNSPLHF
CDR3nt: TGTGCCAGCAGTTTATGGTTGACAGGCTCCCTTTATAATTCACCCCTCCACTTT
j_gene: TRBJ1-6
d_gene: -
v_gene: TRBV28
abundance: -

CDR3aa: CASSPDKRKLFF
CDR3nt: TGTGCCAGCAGCCCCGACAAGAGGAAACTGTTTTTT
j_gene: TRBJ1-4
d_gene: -
v_gene: TRBV14
abundance: -

CDR3aa: CASSYGGSYSNQPQHF
CDR3nt: TGTGCCAGCAGTTACGGAGGGTCGTATAGCAATCAGCCCCAGCATTTT
j_gene: TRBJ1-5
d_gene: -
v_gene: TRBV6-2/TRBV6-3
abundance: -

CDR3aa: CASSLLVQETQYF
CDR3nt: TGTGCCAGCAGTTTATTGGTCCAAGAGACCCAGTACTTC
j_gene: TRBJ2-5
d_gene: -
v_gene: TRBV28
abundance: few

CDR3aa: CASSYSRSRTSSGANVLTF
CDR3nt: TGTGCCAGCAGTTACTCGAGAAGCAGGACATCATCTGGGGCCAACGTCCTGACTTTC
j_gene: TRBJ2-6
d_gene: -
v_gene: TRBV6-2/TRBV6-3
abundance: -

CDR3aa: CATSRDLNGYEQYF
CDR3nt: TGTGCCACCAGCAGGGACCTCAATGGGTACGAGCAGTACTTC
j_gene: TRBJ2-7
d_gene: -
v_gene: TRBV15
abundance: -

CDR3aa: CASSLKWQGGGDTEAFF
CDR3nt: TGCGCCAGCAGCCTAAAGTGGCAGGGAGGGGGGGACACTGAAGCTTTCTTT
j_gene: TRBJ1-1
d_gene: -
v_gene: TRBV4-3
abundance: few

CDR3aa: CASSQDSVQGGDTIYF
CDR3nt: TGCGCCAGCAGCCAAGATAGCGTACAGGGCGGCGACACCATATATTTT
j_gene: TRBJ1-3
d_gene: -
v_gene: TRBV4-3
abundance: -

CDR3aa: CATLGQDSYNEQFF
CDR3nt: TGTGCCACCCTGGGACAGGACTCCTACAATGAGCAGTTCTTC
j_gene: TRBJ2-1
d_gene: TRBD1
v_gene: TRBV28
abundance: -

CDR3aa: CASSYLGDRGSEAFF
CDR3nt: TGTGCCAGCAGTTACCTTGGGGACAGGGGGTCTGAAGCTTTCTTT
j_gene: TRBJ1-1
d_gene: TRBD1
v_gene: TRBV6-6
abundance: -